One and the same sample provided the 30 T cell receptor beta chains below, sequenced in a study of blood T cell repertoires in COVID-19. Data came from immunoSEQ multiplex PCR; TCRdb stores just in-frame clones and leaves some out. Of about 250,000 clones detected, roughly 85% appear once; the ten largest clones hold approximately 9.6%. Sample: PBMCs or T cells enriched from blood (not recorded which). The origin of the receptors is a woman in her forties or fifties with acute COVID-19.

V usage is TRBV18 and J usage is TRBJ2-3, with D perhaps TRBD2 (5 bases). The CDR3 has 14 residues. The V and J ends lost 6 bases and 1 base respectively, with 11 bases between them. Germline lookup yields CDR1 KGHSH and CDR2 LQKENI. The CDR3 loop reads CASSRSRGTDTQYF. In DNA, the CDR3 is TGTGCCAGCTCTCGCTCGAGGGGCACAGATACGCAGTATTTT.

This clone was counted between two and nine times. The chain recombines TRBV11-2 with TRBJ1-1; unclear D gene. With 1 base removed from V and 1 base from J, the gap between germline ends came to 10 bases. This CDR3 region has 15 residues. Germline V lookup: CDR1 SGHAT, CDR2 FQNNGV. The CDR3 sequence is CASSLGNSPNTEAFF. CDR3 nucleotide sequence: TGTGCCAGCAGCTTAGGCAACAGCCCGAACACTGAAGCTTTCTTT.

The V gene is TRBV27, the J gene TRBJ1-1; possibly TRBD1 for D (6 bases). This CDR3 has 14 residues. V was cut by 5 bases and J by 0 bases, with 10 bases left in between. CDR1 MNHEY and CDR2 SMNVEV come from the germline V gene (reference sequence). The CDR3 sequence is CASSKQGMNTEAFF. The CDR3 region has the DNA TGTGCCAGCAGTAAACAGGGAATGAACACTGAAGCTTTCTTT.

The chain's CDR3 is CASSQDLSGGYTF. The DNA of the CDR3 is TGCGCCAGCAGCCAAGACCTCAGCGGGGGCTACACCTTC. The V call is TRBV4-3, the J call TRBJ1-2; D is uncertain. Trimming left V 0 bases short and J 8 bases short, with 10 bases between. Germline CDR1 is LGHNA and CDR2 is YSLEER. The CDR3 has 13 amino acids.

V is TRBV5-1 and J is TRBJ1-2; D is ambiguous. There are 12 residues in the CDR3. Germline-derived CDR1 and CDR2 are SGHRS and YFSETQ. V shed 4 bases and J shed 5 bases, with 9 bases lying between them. As DNA, the CDR3 is TGCGCCAGCAGCGGAGGAGGGTATGGCTACACCTTC. Protein: CASSGGGYGYTF.

The rearrangement links TRBV10-3 to TRBJ2-2; 10 nucleotides line up with TRBD1. Germline V gene lookup returns CDR1 ENHRY and CDR2 SYGVKD. CDR3 length: 15 residues. The V segment lost 6 bases and the J segment 3 bases; nucleotides outside the gene matches: 4. DNA for the CDR3: TGTGCCATCAGGGGAGGGACAGGGGACACCGGGGAGCTGTTTTTT. This sequence encodes CAIRGGTGDTGELFF.

The chain links TRBV5-4 to TRBJ1-1; TRBD1 is a possible D gene (6 bases). CDR1 and CDR2 from the germline V gene are SGHNT and YYREEE (reference sequence). The V and J ends lost 2 bases and 5 bases respectively, with 7 bases between them. The CDR3 loop spans 12 amino acids. The CDR3: CASSLRGTEAFF. CDR3 bases: TGTGCCAGCAGCTTAAGGGGGACTGAAGCTTTCTTT. The full variable domain, in which reference TRBV5-4 and TRBJ1-1 provide the parts outside the CDR3, is ETGVTQSPTHLIKTRGQQVTLRCSSQSGHNTVSWYQQALGQGPQFIFQYYREEENGRGNFPPRFSGLQFPNYSSELNVNALELDDSALYLCASSLRGTEAFFGQGTRLTVV.

This clone showed up many times. The V gene is TRBV9, the J gene TRBJ2-1; tentative D call: TRBD1 (6 bases). Trimming stripped 2 bases from V and 6 bases from J, with 12 bases between. The CDR3 spans 14 residues. Germline lookup yields CDR1 SGDLS and CDR2 YYNGEE. DNA for the CDR3: TGTGCCAGCAGCGTCGGGACATTTGGCAATGAGCAGTTCTTC. It is translated as CASSVGTFGNEQFF.

The chain links TRBV7-9 to TRBJ2-1; 7 nucleotides line up with TRBD2. CDR3 length equals 17 residues. The ends lost 5 bases at V and 2 bases at J; junction bases unmatched: 12. Germline V CDR1 and CDR2: SEHNR, FQNEAQ (reference sequence). CDR3 bases: TGTGCCAGCAGCCGTACTGGGGGGGAAGCTACCTACAATGAGCAGTTCTTC. As protein: CASSRTGGEATYNEQFF.

Here the CDR3 DNA reads TGTGCCGCATCTACCAGCTCACCGGGGACTGAAGCTTTCTTT. Translating it yields CAASTSSPGTEAFF. This chain links TRBV6-5 with TRBJ1-1; D ambiguous. The V end was cut by 11 bases, the J end by 5 bases, with 21 bases between. Germline-derived CDR1 and CDR2 are MNHEY and SVGAGI. This CDR3 region has 14 residues.

The chain couples TRBV30 to TRBJ1-5, with D possibly matching TRBD1 (6 bases). The CDR3 spans 15 residues. With 2 bases removed from V and 7 bases from J, the gap between germline ends came to 18 bases. Germline CDR1 GTSNPN, CDR2 SVGIG (reference sequence). The CDR3 here is CAWSNEGRGRQPQHF. The CDR3 DNA follows: TGTGCCTGGAGTAACGAGGGCAGGGGCAGGCAGCCCCAGCATTTT.

V gene TRBV6-5 combines with J gene TRBJ1-2; TRBD1 is a possible D gene (6 bases). This CDR3 has 12 amino acids. Germline values: CDR1 MNHEY, CDR2 SVGAGI. V dropped 5 bases and J dropped 8 bases, with 12 bases sitting between them. CDR3 sequence (DNA): TGTGCCAGCAGTCCAGGGGTAGGGGGCTACACCTTC. It specifies CASSPGVGGYTF.

The chain couples TRBV2 to TRBJ1-1, with D possibly being TRBD1 (5 bases). The CDR3 loop spans 11 amino acids. Between the trimmed V and J ends, which lost 10 bases and 7 bases, there was a span of 13 bases. Per the germline V gene, CDR1 is SNHLY and CDR2 is FYNNEI. The CDR3 sequence is CATRQFLEAFF. In DNA, the CDR3 is TGTGCCACCCGACAGTTCCTTGAAGCTTTCTTT.

The J gene is TRBJ2-7, the V gene TRBV13, with 10 bases matching TRBD2. V was clipped by 5 bases and J by 0 bases; unmatched bases: 4. The germline CDR1 and CDR2 sequences are PRHDT and FYEKMQ (reference sequence). This CDR3 has 15 amino acids. CDR3 sequence: CASSLTSGDSYEQYF. In DNA form, the CDR3 reads TGTGCCAGCAGCCTAACTAGCGGGGACTCCTACGAGCAGTACTTC.

The chain links TRBV5-4 to TRBJ1-1; D uncertain. The CDR3 length is 14 residues. V was clipped by 0 bases and J by 7 bases, with 13 bases between them. Germline V gene lookup returns CDR1 SGHNT and CDR2 YYREEE (reference sequence). The CDR3 region is CASSLDTGWNEAFF. DNA of the CDR3: TGTGCCAGCAGCTTGGATACCGGGTGGAATGAAGCTTTCTTT.

This rearrangement joins TRBV4-1 to TRBJ2-6; tentatively, D is TRBD2 (6 bases). CDR1 and CDR2 (germline): MGHRA, YSYEKL. The CDR3 loop spans 17 amino acids. V lost 4 bases to trimming and J lost 0 bases, with 13 bases between them. CDR3 nucleotides: TGCGCCAGCAGCCCGCGGGACGCCTCCTCTGGGGCCAACGTCCTGACTTTC. Translation: CASSPRDASSGANVLTF.

This clone showed up just once. The rearrangement joins TRBV9 to TRBJ1-2; weak D call: TRBD1 (5 bases). V dropped 0 bases and J dropped 3 bases, with 9 bases sitting between them. Germline V gives CDR1 SGDLS, CDR2 YYNGEE. The CDR3 covers 14 residues. The CDR3 protein is CASSVGPGYYGYTF. DNA of the CDR3: TGTGCCAGCAGCGTAGGGCCAGGGTACTATGGCTACACCTTC.

This chain joins TRBV6-2 or TRBV6-3 and TRBJ1-1, with 12 bases fitting TRBD1. Germline CDR1 and CDR2: MNHEY and SVGEGT. The CDR3 runs to 14 residues. V shed 5 bases and J 8 bases; nucleotides not matched to a gene: 6. The CDR3 sequence is CASSLRDRGREAFF. CDR3 DNA sequence: TGTGCCAGCAGTCTCCGGGACAGGGGGCGAGAAGCTTTCTTT.

CDR3 in amino acids: CASSLQGTPNSPLHF. CDR3 sequence (DNA): TGCGCCAGCAGCTTACAGGGGACCCCTAATTCACCCCTCCACTTT. The rearrangement links TRBV5-1 to TRBJ1-6, with 7 bases aligning to TRBD1. V was clipped by 2 bases and J by 6 bases; unmatched bases: 5. Germline CDR1 and CDR2: SGHRS and YFSETQ. This CDR3 region has 15 residues. Full variable domain (rest looked up from reference TRBV5-1 and TRBJ1-6): KAGVTQTPRYLIKTRGQQVTLSCSPISGHRSVSWYQQTPGQGLQFLFEYFSETQRNKGNFPGRFSGRQFSNSRSEMNVSTLELGDSALYLCASSLQGTPNSPLHFGNGTRLTVT.

This clone was recorded only once. The chain's CDR3 is CASSQGLAITDTQYF. The CDR3 DNA reads as TGCGCCAGCAGCCAGGGACTAGCCATCACAGATACGCAGTATTTT. The chain is built from TRBV4-3 and TRBJ2-3, with 9 bases aligning to TRBD2. V was pared by 3 bases and J by 2 bases, with 3 bases of the junction left unmatched. Per the germline V gene, CDR1 is LGHNA and CDR2 is YSLEER. This CDR3 has 15 amino acids.

This chain links TRBV19 with TRBJ2-7, with D possibly being TRBD1 (5 bases). The germline V gene encodes CDR1 LNHDA and CDR2 SQIVND (reference sequence). V was pared by 2 bases and J by 6 bases, with 17 bases between. The CDR3 sequence is 15 residues long. The CDR3 bases are TGTGCCAGTAGTATATCCGGGCAGGGCAGTGTCGAGCAGTACTTC. It codes for CASSISGQGSVEQYF.

The chain is built from TRBV6-6 and TRBJ2-1; the match to TRBD2 covers 9 bases. There are 15 residues in the CDR3. Germline trimming cut 5 bases from V and 5 bases from J; bases unmatched to any gene: 7. Germline lookup yields CDR1 MNHNY and CDR2 SVGAGI (reference sequence). The CDR3 DNA sequence: TGTGCCAGCAGTCACGGACTAGCGCCTAACAATGAGCAGTTCTTC. Translated, it gives CASSHGLAPNNEQFF.

The chain links TRBV7-9 to TRBJ1-2, with unresolved D. The germline V and J ends were trimmed by 5 bases and 7 bases, with 14 bases remaining between them. This CDR3 comprises 13 residues. Germline-derived CDR1 and CDR2 are SEHNR and FQNEAQ (reference sequence). The CDR3 is CASSPAGGLGYTF. Written as DNA, the CDR3 is TGTGCCAGCAGCCCGGCGGGAGGGCTTGGCTACACCTTC.

The V and J genes are TRBV3-1 (or the pseudogene TRBV3-2) and TRBJ1-4; D call uncertain. The CDR3 spans 14 residues. V gave up 4 bases and J gave up 2 bases, with 8 bases separating them. CDR1 and CDR2 (germline): LGHDT, YNNKEL (reference sequence). For the CDR3, the DNA is TGTGCCAGCAGCCCCGCGGGCACTAATGAAAAACTGTTTTTT. Amino acids: CASSPAGTNEKLFF.

V and J are TRBV6-5 and TRBJ1-5, with D uncertain. Deletions cut 6 bases from V and 0 bases from J, with 12 bases between. CDR1 and CDR2 from the germline V gene are MNHEY and SVGAGI. CDR3 length equals 15 residues. CDR3 amino acids: CASSWERISNQPQHF. For the CDR3, the DNA is TGTGCCAGCAGCTGGGAGCGCATTAGCAATCAGCCCCAGCATTTT.

The gene calls are TRBV30 and TRBJ2-1, with D unclear. V gave up 0 bases and J gave up 9 bases, with 12 bases separating them. Per the germline V gene, CDR1 is GTSNPN and CDR2 is SVGIG (reference sequence). This CDR3 region has 13 residues. CDR3: CAWSVRSSSEQFF. CDR3 bases: TGTGCCTGGAGTGTGAGGTCATCTAGTGAGCAGTTCTTC.

This clone showed up just once. The chain couples TRBV3-1 (or the pseudogene TRBV3-2) to TRBJ1-2, with D unclear. The CDR3 spans 15 residues. Germline values: CDR1 LGHDT, CDR2 YNNKEL (reference sequence). V lost 0 bases to trimming and J lost 4 bases, with 12 bases between them. CDR3 residues: CASSQELTVPYGYTF. The CDR3 DNA is TGTGCCAGCAGCCAAGAACTCACAGTTCCCTATGGCTACACCTTC.

The chain combines TRBV4-3 with TRBJ2-7; 12 bases map to TRBD1. The junction had 5 bases not matched to a gene; V was cut back by 1 base and J by 7 bases. Germline-derived CDR1 and CDR2 are LGHNA and YSLEER. The CDR3 is made up of 15 amino acids. Here the CDR3 DNA reads TGCGCCAGCAGCCAAGTGGGACAGGGGGCGAGGGAGCAGTACTTC. It is translated as CASSQVGQGAREQYF.

This clone was detected only once. The chain links TRBV19 to TRBJ1-5; maybe TRBD1 (5 bases). Germline V gene data show CDR1 as LNHDA and CDR2 as SQIVND (reference sequence). With 6 bases removed from V and 0 bases from J, the gap between germline ends came to 12 bases. The CDR3 is 15 residues long. The CDR3 DNA follows: TGTGCCAGTAGAGGGGATCAATATAGCAATCAGCCCCAGCATTTT. Protein product: CASRGDQYSNQPQHF.

The count of this clone is one. The chain carries TRBV19 and TRBJ2-1; TRBD2 aligns across 7 bases. The CDR3 is made up of 15 amino acids. The junction had 7 bases not matched to a gene; V was cut back by 6 bases and J by 2 bases. From germline, CDR1 is LNHDA and CDR2 SQIVND (reference sequence). CDR3 sequence (DNA): TGTGCCAGTAGGCAACGCCTAGCGGCCTACAATGAGCAGTTCTTC. Translating gives CASRQRLAAYNEQFF.